The 32 T cell receptor beta chains presented below share a single source sample, sequenced in a study of T cells in Graves' hyperthyroidism and ophthalmopathy. Amplified TCR beta CDR3 regions came from RNA transcripts. First-round RT-PCR of the TCR CDR3 relied on the HTBI primer set. Each CDR3 protein is one row after TCRdb ran MiXCR on the multiplex PCR reads. Of more than 250,000 distinct CDR3 sequences in the sample, about 16% were seen once. The specimen was blood. These TCRs come from a woman aged 45-60 years with Graves' hyperthyroidism that later progressed to Graves' ophthalmopathy.

This chain connects TRBV19 to TRBJ2-1; the match to TRBD2 covers 9 bases. CDR1 and CDR2 from the germline V gene are LNHDA and SQIVND (reference sequence). V lost 0 bases, J lost 0 bases, and 3 bases stayed unmatched. The CDR3 spans 17 residues. DNA of the CDR3: TGTGCCAGTAGTATAGATACGACTAGCGGCTCCTACAATGAGCAGTTCTTC. Its protein is CASSIDTTSGSYNEQFF.

V and J are TRBV19 and TRBJ2-2; D is perhaps TRBD2 (5 bases). Trimming shortened V by 0 bases and J by 7 bases, and 9 bases separated the two germline ends. Germline V gene data show CDR1 as LNHDA and CDR2 as SQIVND (reference sequence). The CDR3 runs 14 residues. The CDR3 sequence: CASSIDWESGELFF. DNA of the CDR3: TGTGCCAGTAGTATAGATTGGGAGAGCGGGGAGCTGTTTTTT.

This clonotype was found a few times. The chain carries TRBV4-1 and TRBJ2-7, with D possibly TRBD1 on 6 matching bases. The CDR3 is made up of 16 amino acids. CDR1 is MGHRA, CDR2 YSYEKL, per germline. The V and J ends lost 0 bases and 3 bases respectively, with 15 bases between them. The CDR3 sequence is CASSQERQRTDYEQYF. CDR3 coding DNA: TGCGCCAGCAGCCAAGAACGCCAGCGGACAGACTACGAGCAGTACTTC.

The rearrangement joins TRBV9 to TRBJ1-4; TRBD1 aligns across 8 bases. The CDR3 is 15 amino acids. CDR1 SGDLS and CDR2 YYNGEE come from the germline V gene. Losses at the gene ends were 4 bases for V and 4 bases for J; bases not matched to a gene: 6. This CDR3 is CASSPQGASNEKLFF. The CDR3 DNA sequence: TGTGCCAGCAGCCCGCAGGGGGCAAGTAATGAAAAACTGTTTTTT.

This clonotype was counted at least ten times. This rearrangement joins TRBV5-1 to TRBJ1-2, with a weak D call TRBD1 (6 bases). Germline CDR1 and CDR2: SGHRS and YFSETQ. V gave up 4 bases and J gave up 8 bases, with 12 bases separating them. This CDR3 spans 12 amino acids. The CDR3 coding sequence is TGCGCCAGCAGCGGGGGGGCCCTCGGCTACACCTTC. Translating gives CASSGGALGYTF. The full variable domain, with the rest looked up from reference TRBV5-1 and TRBJ1-2, is KAGVTQTPRYLIKTRGQQVTLSCSPISGHRSVSWYQQTPGQGLQFLFEYFSETQRNKGNFPGRFSGRQFSNSRSEMNVSTLELGDSALYLCASSGGALGYTFGSGTRLTVV.

The V and J genes are TRBV4-2 and TRBJ2-1; D might be TRBD1 or TRBD2, each matching 5 bases. CDR3 length equals 14 residues. The V end lost 0 bases, the J end lost 7 bases, and 10 bases lay between the germline ends. CDR1 LGHNA and CDR2 YNFKEQ come from the germline V gene. The CDR3 region is CASSQDQGRNEQFF. In nucleotides, the CDR3 is TGTGCCAGCAGCCAAGATCAGGGACGTAATGAGCAGTTCTTC.

Here the CDR3 reads CASSLGAAAGANEKLFF. CDR3 in DNA: TGCGCCAGCAGCTTGGGAGCCGCTGCCGGGGCGAATGAAAAACTGTTTTTT. The chain carries TRBV5-1 and TRBJ1-4; the D gene is possibly TRBD1 (5 bases). The V gene lost 0 bases and the J gene lost 5 bases, with 17 bases spanning the gap. This CDR3 contains 17 residues. Germline V gene sequence: CDR1 SGHRS, CDR2 YFSETQ.

Ten or more counts support this clonotype. The CDR3 is CASSPAGNSNQPQHF. CDR3 nucleotide sequence: TGCGCCAGCAGTCCGGCAGGCAATAGCAATCAGCCCCAGCATTTT. This chain uses TRBV5-1 with TRBJ1-5, with no clear D. From germline, CDR1 is SGHRS and CDR2 YFSETQ. V was trimmed by 5 bases and J by 0 bases, leaving 12 bases between them. This CDR3 is 15 amino acids long.

This clonotype was observed at least ten times. V and J are TRBV2 and TRBJ1-1; 12 bases fit TRBD1. Germline V lookup: CDR1 SNHLY, CDR2 FYNNEI. J gave up 5 bases and V 8 bases, and 6 bases lay outside the gene matches. This CDR3 is built from 14 residues. CDR3 bases: TGTGCCAGCGGCGGGACAGGGGGCGGGACTGAAGCTTTCTTT. Protein product: CASGGTGGGTEAFF.

The sample holds many counts of this clonotype. This sequence joins TRBV30 and TRBJ2-1; D remains ambiguous. Germline V CDR1 and CDR2: GTSNPN, SVGIG (reference sequence). This CDR3 has 12 amino acids. Deletions cut 1 base from V and 8 bases from J, with 9 bases between. The CDR3 loop reads CAWSGLTHEQFF. CDR3 in DNA: TGTGCCTGGAGTGGATTGACCCATGAGCAGTTCTTC.

This clonotype has ten or more counts. The chain carries TRBV2 and TRBJ2-3, with D uncertain. The CDR3 consists of 11 residues. Trimming took off 4 bases at V and 3 bases at J, with 2 bases between the two ends. Germline CDR1 SNHLY, CDR2 FYNNEI. The CDR3 region is CASSVTDTQYF. The CDR3 nucleotides read TGTGCCAGCAGTGTGACAGATACGCAGTATTTT.

This clonotype was seen a few times. V gene TRBV2 combines with J gene TRBJ2-1, with D possibly TRBD1 on 6 matching bases. Germline loops: CDR1 SNHLY, CDR2 FYNNEI. The ends were cut back, 4 bases at V and 5 bases at J, with 12 bases in the middle. The CDR3 consists of 14 residues. The CDR3 DNA sequence: TGTGCCAGCAGTGGGGTAGACAGGCACAATGAGCAGTTCTTC. Protein product: CASSGVDRHNEQFF.

This clonotype was found many times. The V and J genes are TRBV30 and TRBJ1-5; D gene unclear. This CDR3 spans 13 amino acids. In germline, CDR1 is GTSNPN, CDR2 SVGIG (reference sequence). V was shortened by 5 bases and J by 1 base, with 9 bases between the two germline ends. CDR3: CAWGLGSNQPQHF. CDR3 in DNA: TGTGCCTGGGGCCTCGGGAGCAATCAGCCCCAGCATTTT.

Of note for this clonotype: A read error may be the cause here, since a much bigger clone is one base away. The J gene is TRBJ1-6, the V gene TRBV5-1, with D unresolved. The V end was cut by 4 bases, the J end by 5 bases, with 13 bases between. Germline-derived CDR1 and CDR2 are SGHRS and YFSETQ. The CDR3 has 15 residues. CDR3 sequence (DNA): TGCGCCAGCAGCACGGAGAAAGTAAATAATTCACCCCTCCACTTT. Translating gives CASSTEKVNNSPLHF.

This clonotype was picked up many times. The V call is TRBV28, the J call TRBJ2-3; 11 nucleotides align to TRBD2. The CDR3 runs 19 residues. The junction had 15 bases not matched to a gene; V was cut back by 2 bases and J by 5 bases. Per the germline V gene, CDR1 is MDHEN and CDR2 is SYDVKM. The CDR3 region is CASSLPRDYVAGGVDTQYF. The DNA for the CDR3 is TGTGCCAGCAGTTTACCCCGGGATTATGTAGCGGGAGGGGTAGATACGCAGTATTTT.

This clonotype came up many times. The V call is TRBV6-5, the J call TRBJ1-2; possibly TRBD1 for D (5 bases). Trimming stripped 0 bases from V and 2 bases from J, with 10 bases between. This CDR3 is built from 15 residues. CDR1 and CDR2 from the germline V gene are MNHEY and SVGAGI. The CDR3: CASSYSQGWNYGYTF. CDR3 bases: TGTGCCAGCAGTTACTCCCAGGGATGGAACTATGGCTACACCTTC.

This chain uses TRBV4-1 with TRBJ1-4, with D hard to call. Germline V gene lookup returns CDR1 MGHRA and CDR2 YSYEKL. This CDR3 has 15 amino acids. Trimming stripped 1 base from V and 2 bases from J, with 8 bases between. The CDR3 sequence: CASSQVRLTNEKLFF. The CDR3 DNA is TGCGCCAGCAGCCAAGTACGGTTGACTAATGAAAAACTGTTTTTT.

This clonotype came up many times. The rearrangement uses TRBV2 and TRBJ2-2; D perhaps matches TRBD2 (6 bases). From germline, CDR1 is SNHLY and CDR2 FYNNEI. The CDR3 spans 14 residues. With 5 bases removed from V and 5 bases from J, the gap between germline ends came to 12 bases. The CDR3 region has the DNA TGTGCCAGCAGTAAAACACGGGAGACCGGGGAGCTGTTTTTT. Protein product: CASSKTRETGELFF.

This clonotype was counted at least ten times. The chain joins TRBV6-1 to TRBJ1-2; D unclear. This CDR3 has 14 residues. Germline values: CDR1 MNHNS, CDR2 SASEGT. The germline V and J ends were trimmed by 5 bases and 7 bases, with 17 bases remaining between them. The CDR3 loop reads CASSSVPNLGGYTF. As DNA, the CDR3 is TGTGCCAGCAGTTCCGTCCCCAATTTGGGTGGCTACACCTTC.

There are many counts of this clonotype. This chain joins TRBV7-3 and TRBJ2-1, with 8 bases aligning to TRBD2. The CDR3 sequence is 16 residues long. V gave up 5 bases and J gave up 2 bases; unmatched junction bases: 8. Germline CDR1 SGHTA, CDR2 FQGTGA. The DNA for the CDR3 is TGTGCCAGCAGCCCCGGAGTCGGGAGGGCCTACAATGAGCAGTTCTTC. It codes for CASSPGVGRAYNEQFF.

This clonotype has ten or more counts. The gene calls are TRBV2 and TRBJ1-1; D is uncertain. Germline V gene sequence: CDR1 SNHLY, CDR2 FYNNEI. The CDR3 is made up of 13 amino acids. V was trimmed by 6 bases and J by 2 bases, leaving 10 bases between them. The chain's CDR3 is CASREHGNTEAFF. In nucleotides, the CDR3 is TGTGCCAGCAGGGAACACGGAAACACTGAAGCTTTCTTT.

V and J are TRBV15 and TRBJ1-2; tentative D call: TRBD1 (5 bases). CDR3 length: 18 amino acids. Trimming cost V 8 bases and J 8 bases, with 33 bases left between them. Looked up from germline, CDR1 is LNHNV and CDR2 is YYDKDF (reference sequence). The CDR3 reads CATRASASGRPLLGGYTF. CDR3 nucleotides: TGTGCCACCCGGGCTAGCGCATCGGGGCGGCCCCTCCTAGGGGGCTACACCTTC.

The chain links TRBV20-1 to TRBJ1-6, with 10 nucleotides matching TRBD1. Germline V CDR1 and CDR2: DFQATT, SNEGSKA (reference sequence). This CDR3 is 13 amino acids long. The V gene end was trimmed by 6 bases and the J gene end by 7 bases; junction bases not matched to a gene: 3. In DNA form, the CDR3 reads TGCAGTGCGGGGACAGGGGAGAATTCACCCCTCCACTTT. Translating gives CSAGTGENSPLHF.

As to this clonotype: An end of the junction differs from the germline gene, which may be a read error. The V and J genes are TRBV5-8 and TRBJ1-4; possibly TRBD1 for D (6 bases). The CDR3 runs to 15 residues. CDR1 SGHTS and CDR2 YDEGEE come from the germline V gene. CDR3 nucleotide sequence: TGTGCCAGCATCTTGAGGGGGGAGCTCCTTGAAAAACTGTTTTTT. Encoded protein: CASILRGELLEKLFF.

This clonotype was counted ten times or more. The chain employs TRBV28 and TRBJ2-7; 8 positions agree with TRBD1. Germline V gene data show CDR1 as MDHEN and CDR2 as SYDVKM. V was pared by 4 bases and J by 1 base, with 9 bases of the junction left unmatched. This CDR3 comprises 16 residues. The CDR3 spells CASSSTGVGMSYEQYF. The CDR3 DNA reads TGTGCCAGCAGTTCGACAGGGGTGGGGATGTCCTACGAGCAGTACTTC.

This clonotype was observed at least ten times. The chain links TRBV27 to TRBJ1-2; D is ambiguous. V dropped 0 bases and J dropped 4 bases, with 9 bases sitting between them. Germline values: CDR1 MNHEY, CDR2 SMNVEV (reference sequence). CDR3 length equals 14 residues. CDR3 DNA: TGTGCCAGCAGTTTATCACACCCAGTCTATGGCTACACCTTC. Translation gives CASSLSHPVYGYTF.

This clonotype has a count of ten or more. CDR3 DNA sequence: TGTGCCAGCAGCACCCGGGACGGGTACTACGAGCAGTACTTC. This translates into CASSTRDGYYEQYF. The chain uses TRBV3-1 and TRBJ2-7, with D perhaps matching TRBD1 or TRBD2 (5 bases each). Germline V lookup: CDR1 LGHDT, CDR2 YNNKEL (reference sequence). The CDR3 loop spans 14 amino acids. The ends were cut back, 5 bases at V and 3 bases at J, with 14 bases in the middle.

This clonotype was counted many times. This sequence joins TRBV18 and TRBJ2-3, with TRBD2 identical over 11 bases. The CDR3 is made up of 16 amino acids. Germline loops: CDR1 KGHSH, CDR2 LQKENI. With 2 bases clipped from V and 4 bases from J, the junction kept 5 bases outside the gene matches. The CDR3 loop reads CASSPLAGGPADTQYF. CDR3 in DNA: TGTGCCAGCTCACCATTAGCGGGAGGGCCCGCAGATACGCAGTATTTT.

This clonotype was seen repeatedly, ten times or more. The genes are TRBV2 and TRBJ1-2; 7 bases match TRBD1. Trimming cost V 0 bases and J 7 bases; bases outside gene matches: 2. This CDR3 has 13 residues. CDR1 is SNHLY, CDR2 FYNNEI, per germline. CDR3 sequence reads: CASSEANRGGYTF. CDR3 in DNA: TGTGCCAGCAGTGAAGCTAACAGGGGTGGCTACACCTTC.

This clonotype was counted at least ten times. This rearrangement joins TRBV5-1 to TRBJ1-2; D uncertain. V was clipped by 0 bases and J by 1 base, with 4 bases between them. Germline CDR1 SGHRS, CDR2 YFSETQ. The CDR3 consists of 13 residues. Here the CDR3 DNA reads TGCGCCAGCAGCTTGGACAGTAACTATGGCTACACCTTC. Protein product: CASSLDSNYGYTF.

The sample holds many counts of this clonotype. This chain links TRBV4-1 with TRBJ2-5; 9 bases agree with TRBD2. CDR1 is MGHRA and CDR2 is YSYEKL in the germline V gene. The CDR3 runs to 16 residues. Trimming took 3 bases from V and 4 from J; bases not matched to a gene: 9. The CDR3: CASSQRLAGVGETQYF. CDR3 nucleotides: TGCGCCAGCAGCCAGAGGTTAGCGGGAGTGGGAGAGACCCAGTACTTC.

This clonotype was found many times. This sequence joins TRBV6-1 and TRBJ1-1, with TRBD1 as a possible D gene (6 bases). V shed 5 bases and J shed 4 bases, with 17 bases lying between them. The CDR3 is 15 residues long. Germline V CDR1 and CDR2: MNHNS, SASEGT. CDR3 residues: CASSTITGLGTEAFF. The CDR3 region has the DNA TGTGCCAGCAGTACCATTACAGGGTTGGGCACTGAAGCTTTCTTT.